A selection of T cell receptor beta chains follows, all from one sample in a study of CD8+ T cells in alopecia areata. Repertoires were generated with immunoSEQ multiplex PCR, while TCRdb's copy carries only in-frame clones and drops some. The sample includes 65,000 to 75,000 clones, about half of them seen just once. The sequenced sample was CD8+ T cells sorted from blood, obtained at week 0. Receptor source: a human donor with alopecia areata. Each CDR3 is given with its conserved first and last residue. The order of the fields is V gene, J gene, CDR3 protein.

TRBV29-1,TRBJ1-5,CSVVGVDGNQPQHF
TRBV19,TRBJ2-2,CASSTTPSGGELFF
TRBV30,TRBJ1-5,CAWSVQVNQPQHF
TRBV6-5,TRBJ2-3,CASSYAASGTDTQYF
TRBV5-4,TRBJ2-5,CASSALSGSGRETQYF
TRBV5-1,TRBJ2-7,CASSPGTNSYEQYF
TRBV9,TRBJ2-2,CASSVDDFGELFF
TRBV5-6,TRBJ1-1,CASQGMNTEAFF
TRBV7-9,TRBJ2-1,CASSPRTSGAYNEQFF
TRBV4-2,TRBJ2-1,CASSPGSQLEQFF
TRBV25-1,TRBJ1-2,CASSEDREQSAGYTF
TRBV29-1,TRBJ2-2,CSGGSGELFF
TRBV9,TRBJ2-1,CASSVGFGPADEQFF
TRBV11-2,TRBJ2-1,CASAATDSYNEQFF
TRBV11-2,TRBJ2-7,CASTGGSSGEQYF
TRBV5-4,TRBJ1-1,CASSSYTEAFF
TRBV13,TRBJ2-7,CASSLGAGSSYEQYF
TRBV30,TRBJ2-2,CAWSARGQGNPGELFF
TRBV29-1,TRBJ1-4,CSVEGFPLGRTGELFF
TRBV5-1,TRBJ2-1,CASSLEPQPNEQFF
TRBV6-5,TRBJ2-1,CASRGVAAYNEQFF
TRBV9,TRBJ2-6,CASSVAWGAGANVLTF
TRBV30,TRBJ2-7,CACEQGTYEQYF
TRBV5-6,-,CASSSGPGQVYEQYF